The T cell receptor beta chain described here comes from a study of long-term antiretroviral therapy in people with HIV. The study, taken as a whole, reports: Patients on ART gained diversity, which nonetheless stayed below transplant donor controls. Blood was collected between the mid-2000s and the late 2010s, possibly under older ART regimens.

One or more pre-ART and two or more post-ART PBMC samples were available from each donor. The CDR3 has 15 residues. The V end was cut by 8 bases, the J end by 6 bases, with 17 bases between. Germline lookup yields CDR1 MNHEY and CDR2 SMNVEV (reference sequence). At the survey level, the v3.0 immunoSEQ assay was run. Assay used: immunoSEQ multiplex PCR; TCRdb lists only in-frame clones, some missing. The data contain roughly 25,000 clones, roughly 83% of them singletons. Note on this clone: The antigen remains undetermined.

This clonotype was sampled from a man younger than 40 with HIV. Sequencing used unsorted PBMCs, obtained 0.7 years before starting antiretroviral therapy. The rearrangement links TRBV27 to TRBJ1-6; no clear D. CDR3 sequence (DNA): TGTGCCAGCTCTGAGGTGGGTTCGGGTAATTCACCCCTCCACTTT. Protein sequence: CASSEVGSGNSPLHF.